This T cell receptor beta chain was sequenced during a study of T-cell memory formation after mild COVID-19. Study context: The TCR clusters were mostly specific to one donor. Study outcomes and limitations: Clones shrinking from day 15 to 85 showed even CD4/CD8 mixes; later expanders tilted CD4+. Those CD4+ clones that contracted were mainly in CM and EM (CD8+ ones in EMRA).

Using its own MiXCR run on the 5' RACE reads, TCRdb lists one record per CDR3 protein. The table lists around 340,000 distinct CDR3 sequences, more than 15% of them singletons. Of note for this clonotype: Its antigen remains unknown.

In germline, CDR1 is LNHNV, CDR2 YYDKDF (reference sequence). The CDR3 length is 14 residues. After removal of 3 bases from V and 6 bases from J, the junction contained 4 bases not matched to a gene. V gene TRBV15 combines with J gene TRBJ2-3; 9 bases are shared with TRBD1. The sample comprised PBMCs or a T cell subset sorted from them (not recorded which). The sequence came from a man between 18 and 35 years old who had mild COVID-19 (a few samples of this study predate the infection). Cell type and time point are not known. The CDR3 sequence: CATSRDRGADTQYF. In DNA form, the CDR3 reads TGTGCCACCAGCAGGGACAGGGGAGCGGATACGCAGTATTTT.